The T cell receptor beta chain under discussion was sequenced for a study of blood T cell repertoires in COVID-19. Study as a whole: Italy, Spain and the United States were the sources of the convalescent and acute COVID-19 samples. Sources were T cells, B-cell-depleted T cells, or PBMCs; the material itself was cDNA or gDNA.

Clones were read by immunoSEQ multiplex PCR, and TCRdb kept only the in-frame ones, dropping some. Here the sample spans about 420,000 clones, about 90% being singletons. Patients in Seattle were enrolled during active infection, then followed longitudinally. The V end lost 4 bases, the J end lost 0 bases, and 10 bases lay between the germline ends. The CDR3 is 15 amino acids. Per the germline V gene, CDR1 is LNHNV and CDR2 is YYDKDF (reference sequence). The sequencing sample was made of peripheral blood. The chain couples TRBV15 to TRBJ2-1, with D possibly matching TRBD2 (5 bases). The clonotype was recovered from a young man with COVID-19, enrolled during active disease. CDR3 protein: CATSTRGSSYNEQFF. DNA for the CDR3: TGTGCCACCAGCACTCGGGGAAGCTCCTACAATGAGCAGTTCTTC. The full variable domain, in which reference TRBV15 and TRBJ2-1 provide the parts outside the CDR3, is DAMVIQNPRYQVTQFGKPVTLSCSQTLNHNVMYWYQQKSSQAPKLLFHYYDKDFNNEADTPDNFQSRRPNTSFCFLDIRSPGLGDTAMYLCATSTRGSSYNEQFFGPGTRLTVL.